Listed below are T cell receptor beta chains from one sample, sequenced in a study of shared clonotypes between healthy human individuals. The repertoire was sequenced with immunoSEQ multiplex PCR; TCRdb's copy has only in-frame clones and lacks some. The top ten clones hold around 10% of a sample with some 240,000 clones, 50% to 75% of them seen once. Sequenced: memory CD4+ T cells sorted from blood. These receptor sequences come from a man younger than 45 in good health. CDR3s include the opening cysteine and the closing phenylalanine or tryptophan. D genes are given only for firm matches. Size values are once, few and many counts, or a class for expanded clones, and some rows have none.

TRBJ2-5,TRBV5-5,.,.,TGTGCCAGCAGCACAGGGTACGAAGAGACCCAGTACTTC,CASSTGYEETQYF
TRBJ2-1,TRBV29-1,.,.,TGCAGCGTTGGCGGCCATGATATCAATGAGCAGTTCTTC,CSVGGHDINEQFF
TRBJ2-7,TRBV5-1,TRBD1,.,TGCGCCAGCAGCATAGGCGGACAGGGGAAAGGAGGCGAGCAGTACTTC,CASSIGGQGKGGEQYF
TRBJ2-2,TRBV25-1,.,.,TGTGCCAGCAGTGAATACCGGGGAGTCAACACCGGGGAGCTGTTTTTT,CASSEYRGVNTGELFF
TRBJ2-4,TRBV7-2,TRBD2,.,TGTGCCAGCAGCTCAAGCGGGACAAACATTCAGTACTTC,CASSSSGTNIQYF
TRBJ2-3,TRBV29-1,.,.,TGCAGCGCGGACGAGGGGGGCACAGATACGCAGTATTTT,CSADEGGTDTQYF
TRBJ1-1,TRBV4-3,.,.,TGCGCCAGCAGCCAAGTGGGACGGGGAGGCACTGAAGCTTTCTTT,CASSQVGRGGTEAFF
TRBJ1-3,TRBV25-1,.,.,TGTGCCAGCAGTGAGTTTGGCTCTGGAAACACCATATATTTT,CASSEFGSGNTIYF
TRBJ2-5,TRBV5-1,TRBD2,many,TGCGCCAGCAGCCAGCGGGAGAGGGAGACCCAGTACTTC,CASSQRERETQYF
TRBJ1-1,TRBV7-2,.,.,TGTGCCAGCAGCTTGGGGGACACCCTGAAAGCTTTCTTT,CASSLGDTLKAFF
TRBJ2-1,TRBV19,TRBD2,.,TGTGCCAGTAGTACTACCGGGACTAGAGTCCATGAGCAGTTCTTC,CASSTTGTRVHEQFF
TRBJ1-2,TRBV11-2,TRBD1,few,TGTGCCAGCAGCCTCATCCCGACAGGGGGAGGGTCCGGCTACACCTTC,CASSLIPTGGGSGYTF
TRBJ1-2,TRBV5-5,.,.,TGTGCCAGCAGCTTTATTCCTGTCGGTGCAAATGGCTACACCTTC,CASSFIPVGANGYTF
TRBJ2-2,TRBV5-1,TRBD2,.,TGCGCCAGCAGCTTAGGGCCAGCGGGAGGCACCGGGGAGCTGTTTTTT,CASSLGPAGGTGELFF
TRBJ2-7,TRBV18,TRBD1,.,TGTGCCAGCTCACACCGACAGGGTAGCTTCTTCGAGCAGTACTTC,CASSHRQGSFFEQYF
TRBJ2-1,TRBV5-1,.,.,TGCGCCAGCAGCACGGGGACTTACTCCTACAATGAGCAGTTCTTC,CASSTGTYSYNEQFF
TRBJ1-1,TRBV15,TRBD1,.,TGTGCCACCAGCAGAGACAGGGGGGAGAACACTGAAGCTTTCTTT,CATSRDRGENTEAFF
TRBJ1-3,TRBV25-1,.,.,TGTGCCAGCAGTGAAAACAAAAACACCATATATTTT,CASSENKNTIYF
TRBJ2-6,TRBV5-1,.,.,TGCGCCAGCAGCTTGGGGGCAGGTATCTCTGGGGCCAACGTCCTGACTTTC,CASSLGAGISGANVLTF
TRBJ2-5,TRBV14,.,.,TGTGCCAGCAGCCGAAGAGAGGGCGAGGCCCAGTACTTC,CASSRREGEAQYF
TRBJ2-6,TRBV5-5,.,.,TGTGCCAGCAGCTTGGCCCCCCCCTCTGGGGCCAACGTCCTGACTTTC,CASSLAPPSGANVLTF
TRBJ1-3,TRBV19,TRBD1,.,TGTGCCAGTGGACAGGGGACCTCTGGAAACACCATATATTTT,CASGQGTSGNTIYF
TRBJ1-2,TRBV12-5,.,few,TGTGCTAGTGGTTTGGGCTATGGCTACACCTTC,CASGLGYGYTF
TRBJ1-5,TRBV30,TRBD1,.,TGTGTCTGGTCCGGGACAGGGGACGGTCAGCCCCAGCATTTT,CVWSGTGDGQPQHF
TRBJ2-7,TRBV11-2,.,.,TGTGCCAGCATGGGAATCAGGGGCTCCTACGAGCAGTACTTC,CASMGIRGSYEQYF
TRBJ2-5,TRBV7-9,.,.,TGTGCCAGCAGCTCCCTTGACAGGGAGGCCCAGTACTTC,CASSSLDREAQYF
TRBJ2-1,TRBV10-3,TRBD1,.,TGTGCCATCAGTGAGGACAGGGGTTTAGGGAATGAGCAGTTCTTC,CAISEDRGLGNEQFF
TRBJ2-2,TRBV9,.,.,TGTGCCAGCAGCCAGGACGGGAACACCGGGGAGCTGTTTTTT,CASSQDGNTGELFF
TRBJ2-5,TRBV11-2,.,many,TGTGCCAGCAGCGCGGAGCAGGGTGCGCAAGAGACCCAGTACTTC,CASSAEQGAQETQYF
TRBJ2-4,TRBV5-6,.,once,TGTGCCAGCAGCTGGCTGGGGGAGGCCAAAAACATTCAGTACTTC,CASSWLGEAKNIQYF
TRBJ2-7,TRBV7-2,.,.,TGTGCCAGCAGCTTAGGGCGGGAAAGGCTCGAGCAGTACTTC,CASSLGRERLEQYF
TRBJ1-5,TRBV5-6,.,few,TGTGCCAGCAGTTTGGGTCTTCTCGGGCAGCCCCAGCATTTT,CASSLGLLGQPQHF
TRBJ1-5,TRBV7-2,.,many,TGTGCCAGCAGCCCCGGGTCCCTCGGCCAGCCCCAGCATTTT,CASSPGSLGQPQHF
TRBJ1-1,TRBV18,.,.,TGTGCCAGCTCACTTGTCCAGGGGATGAACACTGAAGCTTTCTTT,CASSLVQGMNTEAFF
TRBJ2-7,TRBV7-8,TRBD2,.,TGTGCCAGCAGCTACCAGACTAGCGGGTACGAGCAGTACTTC,CASSYQTSGYEQYF
TRBJ2-4,TRBV28,.,few,TGTGCCAGCAGTTTGGGGCAGCGCTCGGACATTCAGTACTTC,CASSLGQRSDIQYF
TRBJ2-7,TRBV7-9,.,once,TGTGCCAGCAGCTCGGGACTTCTGAGCTCCTACGAGCAGTACTTC,CASSSGLLSSYEQYF
TRBJ2-4,TRBV19,.,.,TGTGCCAGTAGTATTAGTATGGAGGCCATTCAGTACTTC,CASSISMEAIQYF
TRBJ2-5,TRBV7-2,.,.,TGTGCCAGCAGCTTATTTCTCCTGCAGGGGGGAAAAGAGACCCAGTACTTC,CASSLFLLQGGKETQYF
TRBJ2-1,TRBV7-3,.,.,TGTGCCAGCAGCCCCCATCCAGGGTACTACAATGAGCAGTTCTTC,CASSPHPGYYNEQFF
TRBJ2-7,TRBV29-1,.,.,TGCAGCGTTGTAGCGGCACGGCCCTACGAGCAGTACTTC,CSVVAARPYEQYF
TRBJ1-4,TRBV15,.,.,TGTGCCACCAGCAGAAGAGGGGGGGTCGAAAAACTGTTTTTT,CATSRRGGVEKLFF
TRBJ1-2,TRBV6-5,.,few,TGTGCCAGCAACGACAGGTGGAGTTATGGCTACACCTTC,CASNDRWSYGYTF
TRBJ2-2,TRBV19,TRBD1,.,TGTGCCAGTAGTATCCTTACAGGGGCCGGGGAGCTGTTTTTT,CASSILTGAGELFF
TRBJ2-2,TRBV5-5,TRBD1,.,TGTGCCAGCAGCTTGCGACAGGGCTACACCGGGGAGCTGTTTTTT,CASSLRQGYTGELFF
TRBJ1-5,TRBV5-1,.,.,TGCGCCAGCAGCCCGGAGGGGGTCCGGGATCAGCCCCAGCATTTT,CASSPEGVRDQPQHF
TRBJ1-1,TRBV29-1,.,.,TGCAGCGGCGGGCCAGGGTGGGGGATGAACACTGAAGCTTTCTTT,CSGGPGWGMNTEAFF
TRBJ1-2,TRBV7-2,TRBD1,few,TGTGCCAGCAGCCAGGACAGGGGGCCCTATGGCTACACCTTC,CASSQDRGPYGYTF
TRBJ2-5,TRBV10-3,TRBD2,.,TGTGCCATCAGTGCCGCTAGCGGGAAGGAGACCCAGTACTTC,CAISAASGKETQYF
TRBJ2-1,TRBV4-3,.,.,TGCGCCAGCAGCCAAAGGGGACGTAATGAGCAGTTCTTC,CASSQRGRNEQFF